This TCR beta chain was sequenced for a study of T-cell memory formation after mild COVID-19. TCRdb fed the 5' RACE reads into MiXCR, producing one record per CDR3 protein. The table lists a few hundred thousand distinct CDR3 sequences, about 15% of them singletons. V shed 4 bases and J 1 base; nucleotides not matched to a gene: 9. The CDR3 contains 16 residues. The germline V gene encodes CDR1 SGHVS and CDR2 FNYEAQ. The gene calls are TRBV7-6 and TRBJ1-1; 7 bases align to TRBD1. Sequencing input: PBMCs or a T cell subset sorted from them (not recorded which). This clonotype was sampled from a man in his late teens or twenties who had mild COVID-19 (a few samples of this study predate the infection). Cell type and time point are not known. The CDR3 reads CASSWGTAGSNTEAFF. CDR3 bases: TGTGCCAGCAGCTGGGGGACAGCTGGATCGAACACTGAAGCTTTCTTT.